This T cell receptor (beta chain) comes out of a study of shared clonotypes between healthy human individuals. The CDR3 length is 16 residues. The germline V gene has CDR1 MDHEN and CDR2 SYDVKM. V dropped 7 bases and J dropped 3 bases, with 22 bases sitting between them. Data came from immunoSEQ multiplex PCR; TCRdb stores just in-frame clones and leaves some out. The sample lists about 470,000 clones, 70% to 80% occurring once. This chain connects TRBV28 to TRBJ2-7; perhaps TRBD1 as D (6 bases). The specimen sequenced was PBMCs. The clonotype comes from a woman aged 40 to 50 in good health. Some clones in this sample may be carry-over from other donors' samples. The CDR3 sequence: CASTPRGGSFVYEQYF. CDR3 bases: TGTGCCAGCACCCCTCGAGGGGGATCGTTCGTCTACGAGCAGTACTTC.